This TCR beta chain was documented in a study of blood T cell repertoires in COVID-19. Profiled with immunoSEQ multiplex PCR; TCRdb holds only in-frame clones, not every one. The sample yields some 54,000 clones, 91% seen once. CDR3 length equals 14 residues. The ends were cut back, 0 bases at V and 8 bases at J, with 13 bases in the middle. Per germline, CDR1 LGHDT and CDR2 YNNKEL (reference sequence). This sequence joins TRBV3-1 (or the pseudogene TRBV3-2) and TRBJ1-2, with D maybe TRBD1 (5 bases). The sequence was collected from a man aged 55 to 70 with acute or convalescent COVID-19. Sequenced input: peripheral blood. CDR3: CASSQDIRREGYTF. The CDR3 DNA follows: TGTGCCAGCAGCCAAGACATCCGCAGGGAAGGCTACACCTTC.